Here is one T cell receptor beta chain with its context. These data come from a study of T cells in Graves' hyperthyroidism and ophthalmopathy. RNA transcripts yielded amplified TCR beta CDR3 regions. The study used the HTBI primer set for a first-round RT-PCR of the TCR CDR3. MiXCR, run by TCRdb on the multiplex PCR reads, gives a single entry per CDR3 protein. This sample has some 270,000 distinct CDR3 sequences, with 13% found just once. The source of this sequence is a woman aged 25 to 39 with Graves' hyperthyroidism that later progressed to Graves' ophthalmopathy. Sample: blood.

The CDR3 bases are TGTGCCAGCAGCTTAGGTGGAGGGTTCCCCACAGATACGCAGTATTTT. It translates to CASSLGGGFPTDTQYF. The chain joins TRBV7-8 to TRBJ2-3, with D possibly matching TRBD2 (6 bases). Germline V gene sequence: CDR1 SGHVS, CDR2 FQNEAQ. The CDR3 extends over 16 amino acids. V was shortened by 1 base and J by 2 bases, with 13 bases between the two germline ends.